This T cell receptor (beta chain) comes out of a study of pediatric ulcerative colitis. The CDR3 is made up of 15 amino acids. V dropped 9 bases and J dropped 0 bases, with 12 bases sitting between them. Per germline, CDR1 WNHNN and CDR2 SYGVQD (reference sequence). Some clones are missing from TCRdb's copy, which holds only in-frame ones; the method was immunoSEQ multiplex PCR. Of fewer than 13,000 clones in the sample, about 87% were seen once. V gene TRBV10-1 combines with J gene TRBJ1-6; unclear D gene. This receptor was identified in a girl aged 5-17 years with moderate ulcerative colitis. The sequencing input was blood. The CDR3 DNA reads as TGCGCCAGAGTTAACAGTAGCTCCTATAATTCACCCCTCCACTTT. It codes for CARVNSSSYNSPLHF.